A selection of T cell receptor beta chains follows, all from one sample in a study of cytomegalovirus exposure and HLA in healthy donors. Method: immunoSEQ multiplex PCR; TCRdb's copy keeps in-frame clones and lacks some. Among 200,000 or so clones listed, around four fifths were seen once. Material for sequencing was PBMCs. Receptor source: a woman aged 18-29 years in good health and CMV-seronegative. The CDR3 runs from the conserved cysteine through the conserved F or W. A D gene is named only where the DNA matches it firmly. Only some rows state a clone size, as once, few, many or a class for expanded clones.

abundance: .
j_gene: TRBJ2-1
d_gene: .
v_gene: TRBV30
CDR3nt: TGTGCCTGGAGCAAGAGTTACAATGAGCAGTTCTTC
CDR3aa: CAWSKSYNEQFF

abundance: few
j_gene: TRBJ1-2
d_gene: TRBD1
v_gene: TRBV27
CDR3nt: TGTGCCAGCAGTTCGGGACAGAAAGGCGGCTACACCTTC
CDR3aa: CASSSGQKGGYTF

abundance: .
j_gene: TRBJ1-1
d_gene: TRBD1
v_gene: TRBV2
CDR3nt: TGTGCCAGCAGTGGACAGGGGGCCGTGAACACTGAAGCTTTCTTT
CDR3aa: CASSGQGAVNTEAFF

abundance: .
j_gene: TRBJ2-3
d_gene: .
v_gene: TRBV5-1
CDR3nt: TGCGCCAGCAGCTTCTCGCGTGGAGCAGATACGCAGTATTTT
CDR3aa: CASSFSRGADTQYF

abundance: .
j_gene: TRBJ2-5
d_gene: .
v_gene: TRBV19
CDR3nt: TGTGCCAGTAGTATAGGGTATGGTCAAGAGACCCAGTACTTC
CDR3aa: CASSIGYGQETQYF

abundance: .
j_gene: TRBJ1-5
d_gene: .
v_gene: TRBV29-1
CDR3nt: TGCAGCGTTCTCCGGGATCCCGATCAGCCCCAGCATTTT
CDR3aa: CSVLRDPDQPQHF

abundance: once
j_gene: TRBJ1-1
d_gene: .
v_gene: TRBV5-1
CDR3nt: TGCGCCAGCAGTGGCAGCACTGAAGCTTTCTTT
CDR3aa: CASSGSTEAFF

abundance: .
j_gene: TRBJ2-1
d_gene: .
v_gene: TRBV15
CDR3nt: TGTGCCACTCGGGCGAGCAGCCCGAGTAGGTACAATGAGCAGTTCTTC
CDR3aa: CATRASSPSRYNEQFF

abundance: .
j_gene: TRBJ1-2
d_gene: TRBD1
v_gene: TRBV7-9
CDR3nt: TGTGCCAGCAGCCTGGCGGGACAGGGCCGCTATGGCTACACCTTC
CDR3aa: CASSLAGQGRYGYTF

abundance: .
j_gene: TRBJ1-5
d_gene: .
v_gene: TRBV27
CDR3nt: TGTGCCAGCAGTTTCACCCCGGGGACGGGCCAGCCCCAGCATTTT
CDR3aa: CASSFTPGTGQPQHF

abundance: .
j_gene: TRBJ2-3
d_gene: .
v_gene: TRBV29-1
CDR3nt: TGCAGCGTTGAGGACCCTTGGACAATTAATACGCAGTATTTT
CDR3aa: CSVEDPWTINTQYF

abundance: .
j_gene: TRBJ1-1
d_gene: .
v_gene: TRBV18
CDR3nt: TGTGCCAGCTCACCAGCTGACGGAAACACTGAAGCTTTCTTT
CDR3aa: CASSPADGNTEAFF

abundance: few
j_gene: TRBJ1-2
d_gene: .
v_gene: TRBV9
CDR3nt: TGTGCCAGCAGCACGCCGACAAGGGCGCAGGGCTACACCTTC
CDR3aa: CASSTPTRAQGYTF

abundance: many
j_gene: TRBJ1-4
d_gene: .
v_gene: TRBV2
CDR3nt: TGTGCCAGCAGTGAAGCGGTGGTGGGGGAAAAACTGTTTTTT
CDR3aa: CASSEAVVGEKLFF

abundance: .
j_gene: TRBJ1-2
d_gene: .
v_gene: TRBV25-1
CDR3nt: TGTGCCAGCAGTGAATTCAGAGGTAGCGGCTACACCTTC
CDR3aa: CASSEFRGSGYTF

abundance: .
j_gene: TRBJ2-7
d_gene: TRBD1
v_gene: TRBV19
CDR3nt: TGTGCCAGTAGTCGAGAGACAGGGATGATCGGCGAGCAGTACTTC
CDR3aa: CASSRETGMIGEQYF

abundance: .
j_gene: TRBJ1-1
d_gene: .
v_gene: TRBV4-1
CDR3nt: TGCGCCAGCAGCCTTCGGCGGGAGGTGGGCACTGAAGCTTTCTTT
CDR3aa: CASSLRREVGTEAFF

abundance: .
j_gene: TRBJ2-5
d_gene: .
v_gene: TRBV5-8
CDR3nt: TGTGCCAGCAGCTTGGCTGGGGGCCAGAGGGAGACCCAGTACTTC
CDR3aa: CASSLAGGQRETQYF

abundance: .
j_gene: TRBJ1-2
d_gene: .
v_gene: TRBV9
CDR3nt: TGTGCCAGCAGCGCCCAGGGGACAACTAACTATGGCTACACCTTC
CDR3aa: CASSAQGTTNYGYTF

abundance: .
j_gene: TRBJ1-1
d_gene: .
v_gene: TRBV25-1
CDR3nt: TGTGCCAGCAGTGAATCCATGGAACTCACTGAAGCTTTCTTT
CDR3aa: CASSESMELTEAFF

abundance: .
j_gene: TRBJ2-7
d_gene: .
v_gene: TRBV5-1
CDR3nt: TGCGCCAGCAGCGACGAGACCTACGAGCAGTACTTC
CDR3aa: CASSDETYEQYF

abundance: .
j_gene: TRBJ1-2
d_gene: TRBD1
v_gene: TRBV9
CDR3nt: TGTGCCAGCAGCCCTGGGACAGGAGGTAACTATGGCTACACCTTC
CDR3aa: CASSPGTGGNYGYTF

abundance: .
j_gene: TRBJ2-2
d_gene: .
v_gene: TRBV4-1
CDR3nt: TGCGCCAGCAGCCAGATTTTCGGGGAGCTGTTTTTT
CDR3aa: CASSQIFGELFF

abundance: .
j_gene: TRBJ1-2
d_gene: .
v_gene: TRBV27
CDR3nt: TGTGCCAGCAGTTTACACAGGGACGCTGGCTACACCTTC
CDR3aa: CASSLHRDAGYTF

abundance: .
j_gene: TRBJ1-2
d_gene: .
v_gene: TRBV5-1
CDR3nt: TGCGCCAGCAGCGGAGGACGTCAGGCTGGCGGCTACACCTTC
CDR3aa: CASSGGRQAGGYTF

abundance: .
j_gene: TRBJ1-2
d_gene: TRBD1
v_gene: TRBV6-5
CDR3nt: TGTGCCAGCAGTCGCGACAGGGTCGTCGGCTACACCTTC
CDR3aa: CASSRDRVVGYTF

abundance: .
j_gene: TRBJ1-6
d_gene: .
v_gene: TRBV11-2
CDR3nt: TGTGCCAGCAGCTTAGCAGGGAGGCATTCACCCCTCCACTTT
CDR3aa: CASSLAGRHSPLHF

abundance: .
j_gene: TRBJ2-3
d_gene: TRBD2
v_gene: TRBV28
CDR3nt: TGTGCCAGCAGTCCGGGGGCGGGAGGGCTCACAGATACGCAGTATTTT
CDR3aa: CASSPGAGGLTDTQYF

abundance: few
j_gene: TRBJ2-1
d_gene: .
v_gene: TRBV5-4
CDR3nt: TGTGCCAGCAACCTGGGGGGGAGGGGGAATGAGCAGTTCTTC
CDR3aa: CASNLGGRGNEQFF

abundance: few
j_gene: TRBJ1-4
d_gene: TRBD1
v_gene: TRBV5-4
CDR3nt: TGTGCCAGCAGCTTGTCTTCCGGGACAGGAGAAAAACTGTTTTTT
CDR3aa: CASSLSSGTGEKLFF

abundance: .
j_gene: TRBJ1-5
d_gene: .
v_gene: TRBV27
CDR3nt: TGTGCCAGCAGTTCGGGACGCAATCAGCCCCAGCATTTT
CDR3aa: CASSSGRNQPQHF

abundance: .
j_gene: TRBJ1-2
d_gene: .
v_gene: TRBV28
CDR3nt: TGTGCCAGCAGTCAGGGGTCTACTAACTATGGCTACACCTTC
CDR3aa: CASSQGSTNYGYTF

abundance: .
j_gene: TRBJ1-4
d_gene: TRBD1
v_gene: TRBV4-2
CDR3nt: TGTGCCAGCAGCCAACCGATCCAGGGGGGAAATGAAAAACTGTTTTTT
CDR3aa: CASSQPIQGGNEKLFF

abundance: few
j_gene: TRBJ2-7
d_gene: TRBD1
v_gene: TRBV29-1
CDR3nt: TGCAGCGTTGATGTGTCCGGACAGGACTACGAGCAGTACTTC
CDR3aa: CSVDVSGQDYEQYF

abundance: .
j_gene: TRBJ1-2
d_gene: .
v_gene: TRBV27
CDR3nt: TGTGCCAGCAAAGCAGGGTTCGCTAACTATGGCTACACCTTC
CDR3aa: CASKAGFANYGYTF

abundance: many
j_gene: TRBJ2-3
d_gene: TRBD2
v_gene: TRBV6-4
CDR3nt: TGTGCCAGCTCTGACGGGGGGGGTGAGGATACGCAGTATTTT
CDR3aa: CASSDGGGEDTQYF

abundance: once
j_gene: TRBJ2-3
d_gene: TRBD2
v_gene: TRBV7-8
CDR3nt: TGTGCCAGCAGCTCCCAAGGGGAGGGTCCAGATACGCAGTATTTT
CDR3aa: CASSSQGEGPDTQYF

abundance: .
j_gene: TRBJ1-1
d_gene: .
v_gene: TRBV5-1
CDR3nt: TGCGCCAGCAGCTTGCGAGGCAGGGGTCGGGCTTTCTTT
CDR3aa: CASSLRGRGRAFF

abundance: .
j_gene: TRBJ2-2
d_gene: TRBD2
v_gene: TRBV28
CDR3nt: TGTGCCAGCGGGGAAGAGGGACTAGCGGGAGCCGGGGAGCTGTTTTTT
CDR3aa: CASGEEGLAGAGELFF

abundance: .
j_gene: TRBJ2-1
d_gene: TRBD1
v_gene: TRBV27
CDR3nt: TGTGCCAGCAGGGGACAGGGGACCCTCTGGGATGGGAGGAATTACAATGAGCAGTTCTTC
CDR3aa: CASRGQGTLWDGRNYNEQFF

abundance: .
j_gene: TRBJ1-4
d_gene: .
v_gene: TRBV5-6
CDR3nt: TGTGCCAGCAGCCTCTCGGGGGTTCCTAATGAAAAACTGTTTTTT
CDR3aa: CASSLSGVPNEKLFF

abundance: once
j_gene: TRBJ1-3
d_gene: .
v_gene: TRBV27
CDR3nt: TGTGCCAGCAGTTCGGACATCTCTGGAAACACCATATATTTT
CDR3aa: CASSSDISGNTIYF

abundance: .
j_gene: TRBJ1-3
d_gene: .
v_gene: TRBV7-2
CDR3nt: TGTGCCAGCAGCTTAGACATCTTCTCTGGAAACACCATATATTTT
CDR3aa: CASSLDIFSGNTIYF

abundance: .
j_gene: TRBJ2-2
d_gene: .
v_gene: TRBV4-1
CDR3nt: TGCGCCAGCAGCCCCCGGACCTCCGGGGAGCTGTTTTTT
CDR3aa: CASSPRTSGELFF

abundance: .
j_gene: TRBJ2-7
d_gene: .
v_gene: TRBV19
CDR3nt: TGTGCCAGTAGTATAGCCAGGGATCGCGAGCAGTACTTC
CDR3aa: CASSIARDREQYF